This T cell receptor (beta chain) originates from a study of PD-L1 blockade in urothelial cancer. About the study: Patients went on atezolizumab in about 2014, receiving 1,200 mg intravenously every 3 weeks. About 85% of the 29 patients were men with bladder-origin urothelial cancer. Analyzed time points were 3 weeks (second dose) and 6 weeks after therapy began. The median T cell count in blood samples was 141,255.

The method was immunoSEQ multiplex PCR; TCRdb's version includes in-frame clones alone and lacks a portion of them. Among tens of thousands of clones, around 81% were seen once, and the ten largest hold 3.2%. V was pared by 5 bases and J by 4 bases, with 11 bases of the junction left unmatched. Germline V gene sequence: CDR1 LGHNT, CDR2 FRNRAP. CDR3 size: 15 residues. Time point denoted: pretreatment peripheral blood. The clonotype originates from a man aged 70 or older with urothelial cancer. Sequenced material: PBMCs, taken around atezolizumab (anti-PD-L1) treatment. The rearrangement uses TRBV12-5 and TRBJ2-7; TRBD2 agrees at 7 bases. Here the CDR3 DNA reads TGTGCTAGTGGTCCAGGGACTACCTCGGGGTACGAGCAGTACTTC. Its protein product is CASGPGTTSGYEQYF.